This is a list of T cell receptor beta chains from one sample in a study of blood T cell repertoires in COVID-19. The repertoire was sequenced with immunoSEQ multiplex PCR; TCRdb's copy has only in-frame clones and lacks some. The sample holds about 82,000 clones; about 83% are singletons and the top ten take about a sixth. Sequenced: peripheral blood. These receptors all come from a woman in her sixties or seventies with acute or convalescent COVID-19. The CDR3 runs from the conserved cysteine through the conserved F or W. The D gene is left open where the match is weak. Clone size is given for some rows only: seen once, a few or many times, or a class if the clone is expanded.

CDR3nt,CDR3aa,d_gene,j_gene,abundance,v_gene
TGCGCCAGCAGCCAAGACGTAGCAGAAAATTCACCCCTCCACTTT,CASSQDVAENSPLHF,.,TRBJ1-6,.,TRBV4-3
TGTGCCAGTAGTCTTTTAGTAGGGAGCTCTGGAAACACCATATATTTT,CASSLLVGSSGNTIYF,.,TRBJ1-3,.,TRBV19
TGTGCCCTATTTGGTGATGGCTACACCTTC,CALFGDGYTF,.,TRBJ1-2,.,TRBV28
TGCGCCAGCAGCTTGGCCCTAGCGGGAGGTACAGATACGCAGTATTTT,CASSLALAGGTDTQYF,TRBD2,TRBJ2-3,.,TRBV5-1
TGTGCCAGCAGCTCCGGGACATATTCCTACGAGCAGTACTTC,CASSSGTYSYEQYF,.,TRBJ2-7,.,TRBV5-8
TGTGCCAGCAGCTTGAATCAGGGTTACACGGGAAACACCATATATTTT,CASSLNQGYTGNTIYF,.,TRBJ1-3,.,TRBV5-4
TGCGCCAGCAGGAGCAGGGGCACTGAAAAACTGTTTTTT,CASRSRGTEKLFF,.,TRBJ1-4,.,TRBV10-1
TGTGCCAGCAGTTTTGACCTCCGAGTAGGGGGCAGTTATTCACCCCTCCACTTT,CASSFDLRVGGSYSPLHF,TRBD1,TRBJ1-6,once,TRBV27
TGCGCCAGCAGCCAACCGGGGGTTGGAGGGTCCAATGAGCAGTTCTTC,CASSQPGVGGSNEQFF,.,TRBJ2-1,once,TRBV5-1
TGCGCCAGCAGCCTTGGGACAGGGATGAGGGCTGAAGCTTTCTTT,CASSLGTGMRAEAFF,TRBD1,TRBJ1-1,.,TRBV5-1
TGCGCCAGCAGCGGGCAGGGGGGTAAGGATTCACCCCTCCACTTT,CASSGQGGKDSPLHF,TRBD1,TRBJ1-6,.,TRBV4-3
TGTGCCAGCAGCTTAGGGGGCCCGATGAACACTGAAGCTTTCTTT,CASSLGGPMNTEAFF,.,TRBJ1-1,.,TRBV7-6
TGCGCCAGCAGCCCGGAGGGGCGCGGGGGCTATGGCTACACCTTC,CASSPEGRGGYGYTF,.,TRBJ1-2,.,TRBV5-1
TGTGCCAGTAGGCGACAGGGAGAGGATGGCTACACCTTC,CASRRQGEDGYTF,TRBD1,TRBJ1-2,.,TRBV19
TGTGCCAGCCTACAGGGGAACACTGAAGCTTTCTTT,CASLQGNTEAFF,.,TRBJ1-1,few,TRBV5-6
TGTGCCAGCAGCCCAGGGGCAGGGGGTGGCTACACCTTC,CASSPGAGGGYTF,TRBD1,TRBJ1-2,.,TRBV7-6
TGTGCCAGCAGTTTCAGGGGGCTAGGAGGAAACACCATATATTTT,CASSFRGLGGNTIYF,TRBD1,TRBJ1-3,.,TRBV6-5
TGTGCCAGCAGAGCGGACAATGAAAAACTGTTTTTT,CASRADNEKLFF,.,TRBJ1-4,.,TRBV2
TGTGCCTGGAGCCCGCAGGTTGCGCAGTATTTT,CAWSPQVAQYF,.,TRBJ2-3,.,TRBV30
TGTGCCAGCAGCTTCGATCTAGCGGGAGCCTACAATGAGCAGTTCTTC,CASSFDLAGAYNEQFF,TRBD2,TRBJ2-1,few,TRBV11-2
TGTGCCAGCAGCCTCGGACAGGGGGCCTACAATGAGCAGTTCTTC,CASSLGQGAYNEQFF,TRBD1,TRBJ2-1,.,TRBV11-2
TGTGCCAGCAGTGACAGGGCAGGGGGAAACACCATATATTTT,CASSDRAGGNTIYF,.,TRBJ1-3,.,TRBV2
TGTGCCAGCAGCTTACTAGCGGGTGAAAATGAGCAGTTCTTC,CASSLLAGENEQFF,TRBD2,TRBJ2-1,.,TRBV7-2
TGTGCCAGCAGCCCAACTAGTGGGGAGAGGGCGAACACCGGGGAGCTGTTTTTT,CASSPTSGERANTGELFF,.,TRBJ2-2,.,TRBV5-6
TGTGCCAGCAGTTTGATACGAGGTAATTCACCCCTCCACTTT,CASSLIRGNSPLHF,.,TRBJ1-6,.,TRBV27
TGTGCCAGCTCACCTTTACAGGGGAATGGCTACACCTTC,CASSPLQGNGYTF,TRBD1,TRBJ1-2,.,TRBV18
TGTGCCAGCAACCAGGGACAGCATAATTCACCCCTCCACTTT,CASNQGQHNSPLHF,TRBD1,TRBJ1-6,.,TRBV5-4
TGCGCCAGCAGCCTGGCGCCAGGGGATGAAAAACTGTTTTTT,CASSLAPGDEKLFF,.,TRBJ1-4,.,TRBV5-1